This TCR beta chain appears in the sequencing data of a study of blood T cell repertoires in COVID-19. About the research overall: COVID-19 samples collected from the United States, Italy and Spain covered acute and convalescent phases. The cDNA or gDNA used as material had been derived from T cells, B-cell-depleted T cells, or PBMCs.

Using immunoSEQ multiplex PCR, the repertoire was profiled, and TCRdb retains in-frame clones only, with some absent. The data show approximately 230,000 clones, 85% to 90% seen once. All enrollees were about 18 to 100 years old and from roughly 22 US areas. The CDR3 is 15 amino acids. V was cut by 1 base and J by 4 bases, with 14 bases left in between. Germline V gene lookup returns CDR1 SGHRS and CDR2 YFSETQ. This chain uses TRBV5-1 with TRBJ2-5, with D possibly TRBD2 on 6 matching bases. The sample was PBMCs or T cells enriched from blood (not recorded which). This TCR derives from a woman aged 45-60 years with acute COVID-19. CDR3 sequence reads: CASSLSGAVSETQYF. Written as DNA, the CDR3 is TGCGCCAGCAGCTTGTCGGGAGCAGTATCAGAGACCCAGTACTTC.